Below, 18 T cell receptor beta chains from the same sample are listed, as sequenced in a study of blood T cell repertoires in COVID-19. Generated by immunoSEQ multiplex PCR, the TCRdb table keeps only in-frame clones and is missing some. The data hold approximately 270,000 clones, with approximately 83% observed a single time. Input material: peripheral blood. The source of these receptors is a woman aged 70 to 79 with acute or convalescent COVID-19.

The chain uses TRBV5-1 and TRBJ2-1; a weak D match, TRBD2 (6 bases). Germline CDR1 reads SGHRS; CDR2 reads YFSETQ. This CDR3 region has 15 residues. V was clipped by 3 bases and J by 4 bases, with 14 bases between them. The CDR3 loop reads CASSSLGDFYNEQFF. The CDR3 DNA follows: TGCGCCAGCAGCTCCCTGGGGGACTTTTACAATGAGCAGTTCTTC.

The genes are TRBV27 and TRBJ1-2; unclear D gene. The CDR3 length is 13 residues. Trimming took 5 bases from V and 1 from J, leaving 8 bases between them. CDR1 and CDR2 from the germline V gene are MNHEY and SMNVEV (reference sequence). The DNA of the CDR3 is TGTGCCAGCAGTCTCCGCAGTAACTATGGCTACACCTTC. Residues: CASSLRSNYGYTF.

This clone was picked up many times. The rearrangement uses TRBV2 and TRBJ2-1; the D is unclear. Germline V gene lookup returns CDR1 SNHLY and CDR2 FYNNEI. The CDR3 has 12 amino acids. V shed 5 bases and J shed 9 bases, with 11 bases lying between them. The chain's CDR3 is CASSKPRSEQFF. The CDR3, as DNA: TGTGCCAGCAGTAAACCCCGTAGTGAGCAGTTCTTC.

CDR3 loop: CASSDSTARNTEAFF. CDR3 bases: TGTGCCAGCAGTGATAGTACAGCTCGGAACACTGAAGCTTTCTTT. The chain is built from TRBV6-1 and TRBJ1-1, with D unclear. The CDR3 totals 15 residues. The V gene lost 3 bases and the J gene lost 1 base, with 12 bases spanning the gap. The V gene's germline CDR1 is MNHNS and CDR2 SASEGT.

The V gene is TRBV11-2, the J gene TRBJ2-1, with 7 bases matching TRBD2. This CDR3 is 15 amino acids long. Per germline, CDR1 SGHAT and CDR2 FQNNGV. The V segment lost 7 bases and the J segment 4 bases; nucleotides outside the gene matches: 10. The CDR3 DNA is TGTGCCAGCACACCCTCCAGCGGGGCTTACAATGAGCAGTTCTTC. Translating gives CASTPSSGAYNEQFF.

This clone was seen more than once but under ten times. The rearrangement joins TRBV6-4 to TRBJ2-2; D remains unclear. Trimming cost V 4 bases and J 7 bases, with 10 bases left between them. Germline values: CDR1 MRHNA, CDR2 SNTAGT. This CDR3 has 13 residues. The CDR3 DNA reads TGTGCCAGCAGTGCCGCCGCAGGCGGGGAGCTGTTTTTT. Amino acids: CASSAAAGGELFF.

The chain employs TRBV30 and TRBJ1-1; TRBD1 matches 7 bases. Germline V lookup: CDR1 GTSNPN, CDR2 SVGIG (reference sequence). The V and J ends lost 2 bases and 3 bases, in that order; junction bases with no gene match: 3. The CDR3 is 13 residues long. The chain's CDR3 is CAWSKGAHTEAFF. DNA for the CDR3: TGTGCCTGGAGTAAGGGGGCGCACACTGAAGCTTTCTTT.

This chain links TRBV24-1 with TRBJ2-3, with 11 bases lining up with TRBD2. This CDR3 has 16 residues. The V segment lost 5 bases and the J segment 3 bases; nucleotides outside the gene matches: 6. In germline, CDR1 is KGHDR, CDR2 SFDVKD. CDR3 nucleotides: TGTGCCACCAGTGGGGGTAGCGGGGGGGCTACAGATACGCAGTATTTT. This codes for CATSGGSGGATDTQYF.

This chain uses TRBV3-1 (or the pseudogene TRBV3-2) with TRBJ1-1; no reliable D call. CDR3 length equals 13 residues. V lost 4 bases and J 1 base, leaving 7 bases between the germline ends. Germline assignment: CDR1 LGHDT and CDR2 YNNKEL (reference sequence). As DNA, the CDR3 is TGTGCCAGCAGCCCAAACAGGAACACTGAAGCTTTCTTT. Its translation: CASSPNRNTEAFF.

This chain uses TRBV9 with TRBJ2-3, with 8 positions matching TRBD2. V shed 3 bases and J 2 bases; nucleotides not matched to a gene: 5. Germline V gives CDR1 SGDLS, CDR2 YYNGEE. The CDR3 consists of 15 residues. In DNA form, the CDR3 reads TGTGCCAGCAGCGCTGGACTAGCCCCCACAGATACGCAGTATTTT. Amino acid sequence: CASSAGLAPTDTQYF.

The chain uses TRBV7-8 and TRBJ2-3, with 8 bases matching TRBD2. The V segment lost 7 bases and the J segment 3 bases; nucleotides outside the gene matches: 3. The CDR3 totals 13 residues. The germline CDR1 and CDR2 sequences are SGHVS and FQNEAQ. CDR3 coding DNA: TGTGCCAGCACGGCGGGGGGTACAGATACGCAGTATTTT. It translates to CASTAGGTDTQYF.

In DNA form, the CDR3 reads TGCGCCAGCAGCTTGGATGGGACTCTCGATACGCAGTATTTT. Amino acids: CASSLDGTLDTQYF. The chain couples TRBV5-1 to TRBJ2-3; possible D gene TRBD2, 6 bases. Trimming cost V 0 bases and J 6 bases, with 11 bases left between them. Germline V CDR1 and CDR2: SGHRS, YFSETQ. The CDR3 is 14 amino acids.

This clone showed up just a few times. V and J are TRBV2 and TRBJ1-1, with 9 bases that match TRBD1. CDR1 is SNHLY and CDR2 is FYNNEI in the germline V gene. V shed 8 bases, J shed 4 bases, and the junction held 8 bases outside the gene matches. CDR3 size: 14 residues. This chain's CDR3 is CASGGQGVGTEAFF. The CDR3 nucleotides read TGTGCCAGCGGGGGACAGGGTGTAGGCACTGAAGCTTTCTTT.

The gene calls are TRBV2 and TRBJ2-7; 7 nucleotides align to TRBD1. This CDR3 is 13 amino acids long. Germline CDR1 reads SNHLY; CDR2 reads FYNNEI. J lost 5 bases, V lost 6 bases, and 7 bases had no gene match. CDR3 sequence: CASSPDRADEQYF. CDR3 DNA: TGTGCCAGCAGCCCAGACAGGGCGGACGAGCAGTACTTC.

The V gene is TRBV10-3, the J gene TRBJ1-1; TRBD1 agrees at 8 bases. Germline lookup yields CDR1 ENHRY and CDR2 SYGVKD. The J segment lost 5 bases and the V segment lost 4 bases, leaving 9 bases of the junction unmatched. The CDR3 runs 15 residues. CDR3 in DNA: TGTGCCATCAGTGGGGCAGGGGGCCCGAGGACTGAAGCTTTCTTT. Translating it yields CAISGAGGPRTEAFF.

As DNA, the CDR3 is TGTGCCAGCAGCTTGGGAGGACTGAATAACTATGGCTACACCTTC. Translation: CASSLGGLNNYGYTF. This chain uses TRBV5-6 with TRBJ1-2; no clear D. The germline gives CDR1 SGHDT, CDR2 YYEEEE. V was shortened by 0 bases and J by 1 base, with 10 bases between the two germline ends. CDR3 size: 15 residues.

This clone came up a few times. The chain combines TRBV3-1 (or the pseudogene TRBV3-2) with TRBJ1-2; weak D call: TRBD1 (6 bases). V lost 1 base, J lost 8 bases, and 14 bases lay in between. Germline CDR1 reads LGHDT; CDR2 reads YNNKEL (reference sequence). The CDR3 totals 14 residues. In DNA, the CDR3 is TGTGCCAGCAGCCAAGCTAGCCAGGGGTTAGGCTACACCTTC. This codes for CASSQASQGLGYTF.

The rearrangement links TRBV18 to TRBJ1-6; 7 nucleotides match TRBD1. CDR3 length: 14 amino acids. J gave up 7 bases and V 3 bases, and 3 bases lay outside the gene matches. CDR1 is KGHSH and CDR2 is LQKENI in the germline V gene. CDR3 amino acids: CASSPGTENSPLHF. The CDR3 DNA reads TGTGCCAGCTCACCCGGGACAGAGAATTCACCCCTCCACTTT.